The clone carrying this T cell receptor beta chain was counted only a few times. No antigen is known for it. Amplification used 60 Vbeta primers and 13 Jbeta primers. Measured with immunoSEQ multiplex PCR; TCRdb has only the in-frame clones, and not every one. Counted here are roughly 150,000 clones, 75% to 90% occurring once; the ten biggest clones make up about 4%. The entry originates in a study of cytomegalovirus exposure and HLA in healthy donors. Whole-study findings and limits: The authors enumerated 164 TCR beta chains as linked to cytomegalovirus.

V was clipped by 3 bases and J by 6 bases; unmatched bases: 6. Germline V CDR1 and CDR2: SGHRS, YFSETQ. This CDR3 has 15 amino acids. The sequencing sample was made of PBMCs. The V gene is TRBV5-1, the J gene TRBJ2-5, with TRBD1 matching 12 bases. This clonotype was obtained from a man aged 50 to 60 in good health and CMV-seropositive. The CDR3 here is CASSSGTGGGKTQYF. CDR3 bases: TGCGCCAGCAGCTCCGGGACAGGGGGCGGGAAGACCCAGTACTTC.